The 13 T cell receptor beta chains below were found in one sample sequenced in a study of CD8 T cells in ankylosing spondylitis. TCRdb re-derived calls from the 5' RACE reads in MiXCR, one entry per CDR3 protein. Among about 220,000 distinct CDR3 sequences listed, roughly 26% were seen once. Material: blood, either unsorted or a sorted T cell fraction (not recorded which). The receptors were sampled from a male donor with ankylosing spondylitis or in good health (not recorded which).

This clonotype has ten or more counts. The rearrangement uses TRBV12-3 or TRBV12-4 and TRBJ2-5; D unclear. The CDR3 totals 13 residues. Trimming stripped 5 bases from V and 2 bases from J, with 9 bases between. CDR3 DNA: TGTGCCAGCAGTCCCCCGCAGCAAGAGACCCAGTACTTC. Encoded protein: CASSPPQQETQYF.

The chain joins TRBV7-2 to TRBJ2-4; 15 bases match TRBD2. CDR1 and CDR2 from the germline V gene are SGHTA and FQGNSA. The V gene end was trimmed by 3 bases and the J gene end by 8 bases; junction bases not matched to a gene: 8. The length of the CDR3 is 17 residues. The CDR3 nucleotides are TGTGCCAGCAGCTTGGGGGGACTAGCGGGAGGCCGAGACATTCAGTACTTC. Translating gives CASSLGGLAGGRDIQYF.

This clonotype was seen at least ten times. The V gene is TRBV4-2, the J gene TRBJ1-5; a weak D match, TRBD1 (5 bases). The CDR3 extends over 15 amino acids. V lost 0 bases and J 6 bases, leaving 12 bases between the germline ends. Germline values: CDR1 LGHNA, CDR2 YNFKEQ. CDR3 sequence (DNA): TGTGCCAGCAGCCAAGATCTGGGCGGGGGTCAGCCCCAGCATTTT. The encoded protein is CASSQDLGGGQPQHF.

CDR3 nucleotides: TGTGCCAGTAGTATCGGGACAGGGGTGGAGACCCAGTACTTC. As protein: CASSIGTGVETQYF. The J gene is TRBJ2-5, the V gene TRBV19; 10 bases line up with TRBD1. CDR1 is LNHDA and CDR2 is SQIVND in the germline V gene (reference sequence). The CDR3 consists of 14 residues. V was clipped by 3 bases and J by 5 bases; unmatched bases: 3.

In its sample, this clonotype was seen a few times. This chain connects TRBV6-5 to TRBJ1-4, with TRBD1 as a possible D gene (6 bases). Germline CDR1 is MNHEY and CDR2 is SVGAGI. This CDR3 spans 17 amino acids. The V end lost 6 bases, the J end lost 6 bases, and 23 bases lay between the germline ends. CDR3 amino acids: CASSHSDSGPLYEKLFF. The CDR3 nucleotides are TGTGCCAGCAGCCACTCGGACAGCGGTCCTCTATATGAAAAACTGTTTTTT.

This clonotype occurred many times. The chain links TRBV3-1 to TRBJ2-7; 8 bases are shared with TRBD2. The CDR3 sequence is 14 residues long. The V and J ends lost 8 bases and 3 bases, in that order; junction bases with no gene match: 9. Germline assignment: CDR1 LGHDT and CDR2 YNNKEL (reference sequence). CDR3 residues: CASAGKLADYEQYF. Here the CDR3 DNA reads TGTGCCAGCGCCGGGAAACTAGCGGACTACGAGCAGTACTTC.

This clonotype has a count of ten or more. At one end the junction does not follow the germline gene, possibly because of a read error. The V call is TRBV12-3 or TRBV12-4, the J call TRBJ1-1; D unresolved. The CDR3 covers 13 residues. The CDR3 DNA sequence: TGTGCCAGCACTTTAGTCCTGAACACTGAAGCTTTCTTT. It is translated as CASTLVLNTEAFF.

V usage is TRBV20-1 and J usage is TRBJ2-5; D possibly corresponds to TRBD1 (5 bases). V lost 5 bases, J lost 4 bases, and 17 bases lay in between. Germline V gives CDR1 DFQATT, CDR2 SNEGSKA (reference sequence). CDR3 length equals 14 residues. The CDR3 bases are TGCAGTGCTCCCAGCCAGACAGTAGTAGAGACCCAGTACTTC. This sequence encodes CSAPSQTVVETQYF.

This clonotype was detected ten times or more. The chain couples TRBV5-6 to TRBJ2-3; no clear D gene. V lost 2 bases, J lost 4 bases, and 11 bases lay in between. The CDR3 consists of 14 residues. The germline gives CDR1 SGHDT, CDR2 YYEEEE. The DNA for the CDR3 is TGTGCCAGCAGCTTACGGGCCCCCCCAGATACGCAGTATTTT. Its protein is CASSLRAPPDTQYF.

This clonotype was recorded at least ten times. This chain connects TRBV5-1 to TRBJ1-3; D not certain. The CDR3 is 14 amino acids. V lost 0 bases, J lost 4 bases, and 8 bases lay in between. Per the germline V gene, CDR1 is SGHRS and CDR2 is YFSETQ. The CDR3 DNA is TGCGCCAGCAGCTTGGCCATGGCGGGAAACACCATATATTTT. Translation gives CASSLAMAGNTIYF.

The CDR3 is CASSRQWEDNEKLFF. CDR3 nucleotide sequence: TGTGCCAGCTCACGTCAATGGGAGGATAATGAAAAACTGTTTTTT. V and J are TRBV18 and TRBJ1-4; D is unclear. Trimming removed 4 bases at V and 4 bases at J, with 13 bases between. Germline-derived CDR1 and CDR2 are KGHSH and LQKENI. The CDR3 extends over 15 amino acids.

In this sample, this clonotype turned up once. Mismatch with germline at one junction end may stem from a read error. The chain links TRBV29-1 to TRBJ2-7; either TRBD1 or TRBD2 may fit D (5 bases each). The germline gives CDR1 SQVTM, CDR2 ANQGSEA. The CDR3 runs 14 residues. As DNA, the CDR3 is TGCAGCGTGAACACCGGGACCGACTCCTCCGAGCAGTACTTC. It encodes CSVNTGTDSSEQYF.

This clonotype was seen repeatedly, ten times or more. This chain connects TRBV11-1 to TRBJ1-1; 8 bases are a match to TRBD1. After removal of 5 bases from V and 4 bases from J, the junction contained 6 bases not matched to a gene. CDR1 and CDR2 (germline): SGHAT, FQDESV (reference sequence). The CDR3 sequence is 14 residues long. CDR3 in amino acids: CASSPGGAGTEAFF. DNA for the CDR3: TGTGCCAGCAGCCCAGGGGGCGCGGGCACTGAAGCTTTCTTT. The entire variable domain, with the rest obtained from reference TRBV11-1 and TRBJ1-1, is as follows: EAEVAQSPRYKITEKSQAVAFWCDPISGHATLYWYRQILGQGPELLVQFQDESVVDDSQLPKDRFSAERLKGVDSTLKIQPAELGDSAMYLCASSPGGAGTEAFFGQGTRLTVV.